Reported below is one T cell receptor (beta chain). Patients from Seattle were sampled longitudinally, starting during active infection. Profiled with immunoSEQ multiplex PCR; TCRdb holds only in-frame clones, not every one. This sample has 390,000 or so clones, with about 87% found just once. Germline CDR1 is SEHNR and CDR2 is FQNEAQ (reference sequence). The CDR3 spans 17 residues. V shed 6 bases and J 6 bases; nucleotides not matched to a gene: 13. The entry originates in a study of blood T cell repertoires in COVID-19. Study summary: Samples came from the United States, Italy and Spain, spanning acute and convalescent COVID-19.

The sequencing sample was made of peripheral blood. The rearrangement joins TRBV7-9 to TRBJ2-2, with 10 bases fitting TRBD2. This sequence was found in a woman aged 25 to 39 with COVID-19, enrolled during active disease. The CDR3 reads CASSKNLASGSPGELFF. In nucleotides, the CDR3 is TGTGCCAGCAGTAAAAACTTGGCTAGCGGGAGTCCCGGGGAGCTGTTTTTT.